The T cell receptor (beta chain) under discussion was sequenced for a study of CD8 T cells in ankylosing spondylitis. Study conclusions and caveats: There was a TCR beta motif, made of several highly homologous variants, that appeared characteristic of ankylosing spondylitis blood. CD8+ by phenotype, disease-linked clones were relatively rare in peripheral blood. Reported data indicate significant enrichment of disease-linked clones within matched ankylosing spondylitis synovial fluid.

This clonotype turned up a few times. No antigen is known for it. Quantitative 5'-RACE with molecular barcodes produced the TCR beta libraries. TCRdb re-called the 5' RACE reads with MiXCR, one entry per CDR3 protein. The sample contains 350,000 to 400,000 distinct CDR3 sequences, around 20% of which appear only once. Germline loops: CDR1 MGHRA, CDR2 YSYEKL. This CDR3 has 12 amino acids. V dropped 6 bases and J dropped 6 bases, with 6 bases sitting between them. The sample consisted of blood, either unsorted or a sorted T cell fraction (not recorded which). V gene TRBV4-1 combines with J gene TRBJ2-6; D not resolved. This sequence originates from a male donor with ankylosing spondylitis or in good health (not recorded which). The CDR3 region is CASSAVANVLTF. The CDR3 coding sequence is TGCGCCAGCAGTGCAGTGGCCAACGTCCTGACTTTC.